This T cell receptor beta chain derives from a study of tumor-infiltrating lymphocytes in primary liver carcinoma. cDNA specific to TCR beta was made from roughly 500 ng of total RNA, with a constant-region primer employed for priming. Researchers made the TCR beta libraries by running three nested multiplex PCR rounds with slightly modified ARM-PCR. A C-beta reverse primer and TRBV1-TRBV30 forward primers served in each of the first two PCR rounds, at 9 to 11 cycles apiece. TCRdb analysed the multiplex PCR reads with MiXCR anew, one entry per CDR3 protein. The data contain some 40,000 distinct CDR3 sequences, approximately 82% of them singletons. In germline, CDR1 is SGHDN, CDR2 FVKESK. A total of 13 residues make up the CDR3, ends included. The tissue used was unsorted bulk material of 20-30 mg. RNA and DNA were co-extracted from it with the AllPrep DNA/RNA mini kit. Of note for this clonotype: The CDR3 ends on some other residue instead of the conserved phenylalanine or tryptophan, so this is likely a read error. The limits of the CDR3 on the DNA are not certain, so only TCRdb's listed CDR3 is given.

This receptor was taken from a man aged 40-50 years with primary liver carcinoma and hepatitis B virus infection. What was sequenced was tumor-adjacent normal liver tissue. The V call is TRBV14, the J call TRBJ2-3. Here the CDR3 reads CASSPTEQTTQYL.